This TCR beta chain was captured in a study of regulatory T cells in long-lasting Graves disease. Notes on the study in general: Compared with new cases, persistent Graves' patients showed reduced TCR diversity. Favored usage of TRBV28, TRBJ1-2 and TRBJ2-5 was recorded in persistent disease.

The CDR3 runs to 18 residues. CDR1 and CDR2 (germline): MDHEN, SYDVKM. Trimming at V came to 4 bases and at J to 6 bases, leaving 20 bases not matched to a gene. Combining iRepertoire HTBI primers with Arm-PCR of CDR3 regions, the authors built TCR beta libraries. TCRdb reprocessed the multiplex PCR reads via MiXCR and lists one record per CDR3 protein. The sample lists hundreds of thousands of distinct CDR3 sequences, around 12% occurring once. This clonotype has ten or more counts. Its antigen is undetermined. Stated time point: newly diagnosed GD, antithyroid drugs for less than 3 months. After RNA was extracted from PBMCs, the TCR library was made from it. These data also featured in a second study, about T cells in Graves' hyperthyroidism and ophthalmopathy. That work adds: Patients aged 18 to 65 had newly diagnosed hyperthyroidism lasting under 2 months.

V gene TRBV28 combines with J gene TRBJ1-2; 7 nucleotides line up with TRBD1. The sequenced sample was peripheral blood mononuclear cells (PBMCs), obtained at new diagnosis, from a patient treated with antithyroid drugs. This TCR came from a woman in her twenties or thirties with Graves disease. As DNA, the CDR3 is TGTGCCAGCAGTTCCTTAGGAGGGGGGACAGCTATGGGGGATGGCTACACCTTC. This gives the protein CASSSLGGGTAMGDGYTF.